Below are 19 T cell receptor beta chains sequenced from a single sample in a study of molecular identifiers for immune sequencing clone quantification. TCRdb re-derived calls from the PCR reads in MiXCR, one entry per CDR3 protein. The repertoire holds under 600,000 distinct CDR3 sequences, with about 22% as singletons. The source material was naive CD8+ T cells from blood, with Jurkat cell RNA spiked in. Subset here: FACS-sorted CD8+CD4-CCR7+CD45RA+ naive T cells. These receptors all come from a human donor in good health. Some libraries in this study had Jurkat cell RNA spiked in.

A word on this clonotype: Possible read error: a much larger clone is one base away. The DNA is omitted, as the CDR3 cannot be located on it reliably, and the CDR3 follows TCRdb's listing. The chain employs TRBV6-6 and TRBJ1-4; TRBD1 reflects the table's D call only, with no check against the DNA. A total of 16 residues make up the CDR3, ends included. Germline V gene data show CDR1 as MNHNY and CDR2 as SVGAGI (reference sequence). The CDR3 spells CASSQWGVGINEKPFF.

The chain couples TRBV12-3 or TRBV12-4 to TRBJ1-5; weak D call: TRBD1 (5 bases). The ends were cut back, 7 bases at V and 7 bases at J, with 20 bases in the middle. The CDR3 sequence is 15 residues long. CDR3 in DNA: TGTGCCAGCACCTCAACAGGCACTCCAGGGCAGCCCCAGCATTTT. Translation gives CASTSTGTPGQPQHF.

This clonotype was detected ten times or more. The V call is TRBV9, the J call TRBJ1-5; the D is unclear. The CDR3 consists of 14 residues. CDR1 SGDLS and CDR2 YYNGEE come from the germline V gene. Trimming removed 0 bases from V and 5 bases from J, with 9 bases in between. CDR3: CASSVAPSDQPQHF. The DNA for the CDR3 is TGTGCCAGCAGCGTAGCTCCGTCCGATCAGCCCCAGCATTTT.

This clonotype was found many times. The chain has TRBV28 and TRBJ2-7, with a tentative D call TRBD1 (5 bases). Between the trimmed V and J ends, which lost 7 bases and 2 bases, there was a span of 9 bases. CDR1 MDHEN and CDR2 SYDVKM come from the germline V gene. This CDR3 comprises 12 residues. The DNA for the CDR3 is TGTGCCAGCATGGGGCAGACCTACGAGCAGTACTTC. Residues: CASMGQTYEQYF.

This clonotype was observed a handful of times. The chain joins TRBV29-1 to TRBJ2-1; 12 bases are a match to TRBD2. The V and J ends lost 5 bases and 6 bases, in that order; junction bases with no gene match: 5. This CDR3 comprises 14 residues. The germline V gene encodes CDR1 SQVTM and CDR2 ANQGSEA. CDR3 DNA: TGCAGCGTTTATACTAGCGGGAGGCCCAATGAGCAGTTCTTC. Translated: CSVYTSGRPNEQFF.

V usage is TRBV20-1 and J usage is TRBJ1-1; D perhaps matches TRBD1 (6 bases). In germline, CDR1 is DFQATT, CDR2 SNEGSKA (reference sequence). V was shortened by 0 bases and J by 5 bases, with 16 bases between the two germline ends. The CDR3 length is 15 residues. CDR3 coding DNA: TGCAGTGCTAGAGATCTCTCTGCAGGGGAGACTGAAGCTTTCTTT. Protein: CSARDLSAGETEAFF.

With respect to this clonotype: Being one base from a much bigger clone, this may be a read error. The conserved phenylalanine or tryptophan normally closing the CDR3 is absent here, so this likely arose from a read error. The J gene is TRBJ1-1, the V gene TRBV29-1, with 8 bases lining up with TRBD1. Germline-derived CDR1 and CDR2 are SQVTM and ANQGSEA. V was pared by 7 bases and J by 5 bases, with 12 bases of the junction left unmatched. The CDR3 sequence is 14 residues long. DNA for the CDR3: TGCAGCGCGGGGACAGGAGGGCGTTGGACTGAAGCTTTCCTT. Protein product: CSAGTGGRWTEAFL.

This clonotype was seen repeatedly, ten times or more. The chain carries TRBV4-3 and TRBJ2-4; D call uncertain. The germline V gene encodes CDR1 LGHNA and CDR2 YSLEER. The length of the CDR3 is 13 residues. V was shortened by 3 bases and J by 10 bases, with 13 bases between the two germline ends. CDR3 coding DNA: TGCGCCAGCAGCCAGGGCAGGTTAGAGATTCAGTACTTC. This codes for CASSQGRLEIQYF.

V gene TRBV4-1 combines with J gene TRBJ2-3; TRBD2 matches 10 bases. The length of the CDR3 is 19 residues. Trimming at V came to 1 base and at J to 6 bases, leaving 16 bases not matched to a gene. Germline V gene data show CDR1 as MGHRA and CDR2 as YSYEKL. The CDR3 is CASSQVLAGSVGTVDTQYF. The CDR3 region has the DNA TGCGCCAGCAGCCAAGTACTAGCGGGGAGTGTGGGCACGGTTGATACGCAGTATTTT.

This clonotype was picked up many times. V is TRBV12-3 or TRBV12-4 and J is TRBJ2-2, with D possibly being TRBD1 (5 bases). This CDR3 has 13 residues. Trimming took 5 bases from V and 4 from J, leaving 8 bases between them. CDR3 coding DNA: TGTGCCAGCAGTCCAGGGTCCACCGGGGAGCTGTTTTTT. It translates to CASSPGSTGELFF.

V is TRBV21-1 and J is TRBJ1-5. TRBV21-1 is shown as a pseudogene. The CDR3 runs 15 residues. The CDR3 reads CASSKSGRSNQPQHF. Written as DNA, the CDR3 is TGTGCCAGCAGCAAAAGCGGCAGAAGCAATCAGCCCCAGCATTTT.

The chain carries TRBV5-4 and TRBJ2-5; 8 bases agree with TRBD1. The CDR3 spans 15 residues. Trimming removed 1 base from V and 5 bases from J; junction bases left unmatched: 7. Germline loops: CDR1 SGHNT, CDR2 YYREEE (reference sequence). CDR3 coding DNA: TGTGCCAGCAGCTTGTGGACAGGGACTCGCGAGACCCAGTACTTC. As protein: CASSLWTGTRETQYF. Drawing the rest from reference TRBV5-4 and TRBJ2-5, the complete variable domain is ETGVTQSPTHLIKTRGQQVTLRCSSQSGHNTVSWYQQALGQGPQFIFQYYREEENGRGNFPPRFSGLQFPNYSSELNVNALELDDSALYLCASSLWTGTRETQYFGPGTRLLVL.

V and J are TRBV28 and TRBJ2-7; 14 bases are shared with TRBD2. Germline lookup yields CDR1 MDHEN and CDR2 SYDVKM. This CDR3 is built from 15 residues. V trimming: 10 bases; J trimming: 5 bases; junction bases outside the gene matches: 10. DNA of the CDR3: TGTGCCACAACGGGACTAGCGGGAGTGTTAGACGAGCAGTACTTC. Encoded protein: CATTGLAGVLDEQYF.

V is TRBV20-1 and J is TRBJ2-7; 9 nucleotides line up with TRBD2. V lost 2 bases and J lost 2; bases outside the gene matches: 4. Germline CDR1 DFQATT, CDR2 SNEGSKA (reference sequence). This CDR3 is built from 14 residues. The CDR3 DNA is TGCAGTGCTAGATCTGCGGGAGGGGCCTACGAGCAGTACTTC. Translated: CSARSAGGAYEQYF.

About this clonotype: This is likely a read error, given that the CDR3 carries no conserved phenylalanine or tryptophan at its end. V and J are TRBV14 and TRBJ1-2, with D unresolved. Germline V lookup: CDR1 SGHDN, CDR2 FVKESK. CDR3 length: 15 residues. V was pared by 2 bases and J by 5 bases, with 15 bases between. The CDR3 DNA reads TGTGCCAGCAGCCAAACGGGGAGTGCCCTGTATGGCTACACCTCC. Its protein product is CASSQTGSALYGYTS.

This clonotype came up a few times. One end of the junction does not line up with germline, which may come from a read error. CDR3 coding DNA: TGTGCCTGCAGCTTGTATAGACAGCTTCAAGAGACCCAGTACTTC. This sequence encodes CACSLYRQLQETQYF. V gene TRBV7-6 combines with J gene TRBJ2-5; possibly TRBD1 for D (5 bases). Germline CDR1 SGHVS, CDR2 FNYEAQ. The CDR3 length is 15 residues.

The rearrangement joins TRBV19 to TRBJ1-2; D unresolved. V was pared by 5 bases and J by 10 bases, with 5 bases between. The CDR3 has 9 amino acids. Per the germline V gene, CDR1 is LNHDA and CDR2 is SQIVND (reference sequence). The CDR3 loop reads CASSSPYTF. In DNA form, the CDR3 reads TGTGCCAGTAGTTCACCCTACACCTTC.

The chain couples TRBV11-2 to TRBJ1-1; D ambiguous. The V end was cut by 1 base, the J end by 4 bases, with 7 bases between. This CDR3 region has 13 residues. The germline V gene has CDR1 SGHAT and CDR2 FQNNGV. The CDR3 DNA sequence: TGTGCCAGCAGCTTAGGCTCGATCACTGAAGCTTTCTTT. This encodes CASSLGSITEAFF.

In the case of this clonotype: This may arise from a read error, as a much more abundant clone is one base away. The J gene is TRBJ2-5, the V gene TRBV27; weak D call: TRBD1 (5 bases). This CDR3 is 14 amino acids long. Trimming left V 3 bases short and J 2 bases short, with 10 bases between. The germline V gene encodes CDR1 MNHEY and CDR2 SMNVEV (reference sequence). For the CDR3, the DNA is TGTGCCAGCAGTTTTTATGACAGTCAAGAGACCCAGTACTTC. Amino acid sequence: CASSFYDSQETQYF.